This T cell receptor (beta chain) came from a study of cytomegalovirus exposure and HLA in healthy donors. At the level of the study: Roughly 80 million unique TCRs from HLA-typed donors made up an early data release.

PCR employed 60 Vbeta and 13 Jbeta primers. Authors' analysis steps: In a later analysis, around 10 million of 83 million or so unique beta chains occurred in at least two donors. Measured with immunoSEQ multiplex PCR; TCRdb has only the in-frame clones, and not every one. From that table come the V and J calls and clone size; the DNA was used to work out D and trimming. The sample yields around 120,000 clones, approximately 81% seen once. As regards this clone: Antigen specificity is unknown.

Notes on the study in general: As a later analysis revealed, most CMV-associated TCR beta chains appeared HLA-restricted. Reported results showed that the classifier diagnosed cytomegalovirus status with high specificity and sensitivity.

This receptor was identified in a man aged 18 to 35 in good health and CMV-seronegative. Source material: PBMCs.

This CDR3 is CASSYQGRDTEAFF. The CDR3 DNA is TGCGCCAGCAGCTATCAGGGGAGGGACACTGAAGCTTTCTTT. The J gene is TRBJ1-1, the V gene TRBV5-1, with D possibly being TRBD1 (6 bases). The CDR3 runs 14 residues. Germline V gene sequence: CDR1 SGHRS, CDR2 YFSETQ. Trimming took off 3 bases at V and 3 bases at J, with 12 bases between the two ends.